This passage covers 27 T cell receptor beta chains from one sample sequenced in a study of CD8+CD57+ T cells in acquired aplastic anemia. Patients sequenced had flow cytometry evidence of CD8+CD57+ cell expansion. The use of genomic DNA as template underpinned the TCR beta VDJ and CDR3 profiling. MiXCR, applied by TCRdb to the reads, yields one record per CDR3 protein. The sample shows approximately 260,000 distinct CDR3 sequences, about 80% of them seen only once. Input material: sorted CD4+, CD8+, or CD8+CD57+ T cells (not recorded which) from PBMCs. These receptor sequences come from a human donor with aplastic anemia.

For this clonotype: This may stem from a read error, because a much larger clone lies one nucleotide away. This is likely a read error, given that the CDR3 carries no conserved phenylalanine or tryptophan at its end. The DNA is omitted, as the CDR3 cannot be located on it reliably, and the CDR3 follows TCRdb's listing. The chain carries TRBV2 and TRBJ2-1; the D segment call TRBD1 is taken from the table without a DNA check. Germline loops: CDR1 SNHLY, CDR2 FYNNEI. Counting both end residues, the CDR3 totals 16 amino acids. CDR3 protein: CASGDGGTDAQYFRPG.

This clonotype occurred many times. DNA of the CDR3: TGTGCCAGCAGCGTAGGGGGGACAGCCACAGATACGCAGTATTTT. This translates into CASSVGGTATDTQYF. The rearrangement links TRBV9 to TRBJ2-3; TRBD1 matches at 7 bases. V gave up 0 bases and J gave up 2 bases; unmatched junction bases: 3. Germline V CDR1 and CDR2: SGDLS, YYNGEE. This CDR3 is 15 amino acids long.

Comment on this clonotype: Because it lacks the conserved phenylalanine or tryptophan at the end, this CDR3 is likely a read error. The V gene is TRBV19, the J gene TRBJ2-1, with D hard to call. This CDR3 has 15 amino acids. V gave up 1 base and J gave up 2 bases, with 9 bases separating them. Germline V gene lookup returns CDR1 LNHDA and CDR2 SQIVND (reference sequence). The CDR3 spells CASSIARGAYNEQFS. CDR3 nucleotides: TGTGCCAGTAGTATAGCACGCGGAGCCTACAATGAGCAGTTCTCC.

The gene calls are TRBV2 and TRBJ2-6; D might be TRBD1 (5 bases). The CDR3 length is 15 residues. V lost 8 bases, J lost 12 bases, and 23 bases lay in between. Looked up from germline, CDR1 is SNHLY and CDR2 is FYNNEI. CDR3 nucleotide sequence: TGTGCCAGCGGCCCCTGGGGCTCTGGGGCCCGCGTCCTGACTTTC. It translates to CASGPWGSGARVLTF.

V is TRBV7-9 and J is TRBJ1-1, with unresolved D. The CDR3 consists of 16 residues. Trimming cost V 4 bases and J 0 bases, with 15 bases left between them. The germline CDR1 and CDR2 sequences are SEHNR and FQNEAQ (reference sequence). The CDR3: CASSWTPIVLNTEAFF. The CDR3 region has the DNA TGTGCCAGCAGCTGGACTCCCATCGTCTTGAACACTGAAGCTTTCTTT.

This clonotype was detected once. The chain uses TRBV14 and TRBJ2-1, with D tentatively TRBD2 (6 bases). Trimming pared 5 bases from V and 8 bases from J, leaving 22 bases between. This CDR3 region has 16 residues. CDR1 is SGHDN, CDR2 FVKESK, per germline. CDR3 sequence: CASSLQRGGACDEQFF. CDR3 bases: TGTGCCAGCAGCTTGCAAAGGGGCGGGGCGTGCGATGAGCAGTTCTTC. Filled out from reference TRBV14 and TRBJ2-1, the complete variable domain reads EAGVTQFPSHSVIEKGQTVTLRCDPISGHDNLYWYRRVMGKEIKFLLHFVKESKQDESGMPNNRFLAERTGGTYSTLKVQPAELEDSGVYFCASSLQRGGACDEQFFGPGTRLTVL.

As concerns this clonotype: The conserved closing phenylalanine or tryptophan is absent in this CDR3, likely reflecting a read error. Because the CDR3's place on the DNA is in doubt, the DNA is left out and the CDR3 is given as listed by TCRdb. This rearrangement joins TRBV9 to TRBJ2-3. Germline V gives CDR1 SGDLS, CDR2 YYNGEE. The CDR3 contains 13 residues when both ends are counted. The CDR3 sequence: CASSVGVSRKQHL.

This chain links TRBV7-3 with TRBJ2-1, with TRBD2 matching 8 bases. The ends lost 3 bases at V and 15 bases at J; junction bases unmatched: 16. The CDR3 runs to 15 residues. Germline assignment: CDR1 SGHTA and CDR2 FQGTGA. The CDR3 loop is CASSFTSGTSSSPFF. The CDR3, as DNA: TGTGCCAGCAGCTTTACTAGCGGAACGAGCAGTTCGCCGTTCTTC.

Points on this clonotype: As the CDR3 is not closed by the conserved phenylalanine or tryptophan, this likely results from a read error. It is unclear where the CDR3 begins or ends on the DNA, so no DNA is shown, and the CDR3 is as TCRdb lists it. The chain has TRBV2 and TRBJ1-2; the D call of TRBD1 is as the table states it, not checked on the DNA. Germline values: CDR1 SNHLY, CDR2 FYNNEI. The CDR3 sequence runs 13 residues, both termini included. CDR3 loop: CASSPGRRGGSLH.

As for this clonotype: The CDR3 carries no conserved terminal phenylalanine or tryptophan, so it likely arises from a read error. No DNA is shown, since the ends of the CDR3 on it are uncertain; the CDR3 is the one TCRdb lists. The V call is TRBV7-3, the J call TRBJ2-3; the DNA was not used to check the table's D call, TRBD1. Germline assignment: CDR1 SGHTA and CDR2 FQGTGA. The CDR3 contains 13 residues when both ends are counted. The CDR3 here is CASSPPPGQRQEH.

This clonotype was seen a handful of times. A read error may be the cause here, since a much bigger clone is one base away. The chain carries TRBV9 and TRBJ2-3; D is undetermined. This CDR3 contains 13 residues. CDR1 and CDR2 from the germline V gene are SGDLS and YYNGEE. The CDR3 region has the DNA TGTGCCAGCAGCGACGGGTCAGATGCGCAGTATTTTTTT. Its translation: CASSDGSDAQYFF.

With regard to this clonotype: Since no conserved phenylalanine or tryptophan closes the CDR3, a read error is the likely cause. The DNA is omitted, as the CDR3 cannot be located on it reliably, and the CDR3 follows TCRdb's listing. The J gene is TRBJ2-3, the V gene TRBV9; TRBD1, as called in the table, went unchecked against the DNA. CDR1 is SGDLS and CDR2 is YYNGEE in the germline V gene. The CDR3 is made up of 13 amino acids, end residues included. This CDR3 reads CASGEGGQGAPEI.

CDR3 DNA sequence: TGTGCCAGCAGCTGGACGGGAGGAACTAATACGCAGTATTTT. Protein sequence: CASSWTGGTNTQYF. The chain combines TRBV2 with TRBJ2-3; 7 bases are a match to TRBD2. Germline assignment: CDR1 SNHLY and CDR2 FYNNEI. The V gene end was trimmed by 6 bases and the J gene end by 7 bases; junction bases not matched to a gene: 10. This CDR3 region has 14 residues.

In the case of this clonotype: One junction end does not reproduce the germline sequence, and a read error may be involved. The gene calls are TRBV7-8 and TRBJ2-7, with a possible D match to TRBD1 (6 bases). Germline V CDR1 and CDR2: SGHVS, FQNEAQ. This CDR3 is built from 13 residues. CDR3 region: CASSLDGGSDTQF. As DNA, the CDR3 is TGTGCCAGCAGCTTAGATGGGGGCTCCGATACGCAGTTC.

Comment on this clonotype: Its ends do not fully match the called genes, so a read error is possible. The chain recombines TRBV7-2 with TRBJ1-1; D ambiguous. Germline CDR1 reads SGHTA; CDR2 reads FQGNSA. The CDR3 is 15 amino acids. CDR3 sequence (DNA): TGCGCCAGCAGCCAAGCGAGCCCCAATGTGACTGAAGCTTTCTTT. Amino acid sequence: CASSQASPNVTEAFF.

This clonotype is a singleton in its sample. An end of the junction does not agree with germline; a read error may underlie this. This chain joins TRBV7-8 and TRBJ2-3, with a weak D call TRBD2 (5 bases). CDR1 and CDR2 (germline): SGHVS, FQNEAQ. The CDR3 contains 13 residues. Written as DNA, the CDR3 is TGTGCCAGCAGCTTAGCCCGGAGGAACACTGAATATTTC. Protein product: CASSLARRNTEYF.

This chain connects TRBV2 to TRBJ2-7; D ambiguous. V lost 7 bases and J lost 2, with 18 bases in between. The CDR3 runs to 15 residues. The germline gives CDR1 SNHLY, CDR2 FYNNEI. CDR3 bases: TGTGCCAGCACCCAGAGAAAGGAGCCCCCCTACGAGCAGTACGTC. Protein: CASTQRKEPPYEQYV.

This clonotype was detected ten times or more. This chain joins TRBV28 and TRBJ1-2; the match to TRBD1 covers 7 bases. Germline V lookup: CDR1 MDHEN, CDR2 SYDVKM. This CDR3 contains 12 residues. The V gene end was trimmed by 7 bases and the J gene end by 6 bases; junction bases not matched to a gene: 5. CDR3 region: CASTKTGDGYTF. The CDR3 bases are TGTGCCAGCACCAAAACAGGGGATGGCTACACCTTC.

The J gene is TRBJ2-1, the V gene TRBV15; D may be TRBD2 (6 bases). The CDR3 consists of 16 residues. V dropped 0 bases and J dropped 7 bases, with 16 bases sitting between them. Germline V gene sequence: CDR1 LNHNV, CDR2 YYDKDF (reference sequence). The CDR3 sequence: CATSRDIRDSYNEQFF. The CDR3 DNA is TGTGCCACCAGCAGAGATATTCGGGACTCGTATAATGAGCAGTTCTTC. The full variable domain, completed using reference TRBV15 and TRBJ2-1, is DAMVIQNPRYQVTQFGKPVTLSCSQTLNHNVMYWYQQKSSQAPKLLFHYYDKDFNNEADTPDNFQSRRPNTSFCFLDIRSPGLGDTAMYLCATSRDIRDSYNEQFFGPGTRLTVL.

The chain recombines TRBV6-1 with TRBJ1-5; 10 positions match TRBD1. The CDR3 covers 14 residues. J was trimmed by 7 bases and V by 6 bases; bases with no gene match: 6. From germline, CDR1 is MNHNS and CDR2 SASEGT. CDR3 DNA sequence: TGTGCCAGCAGCCGGGACAGGGGACGGCAGCCCCAGCATTTT. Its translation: CASSRDRGRQPQHF.

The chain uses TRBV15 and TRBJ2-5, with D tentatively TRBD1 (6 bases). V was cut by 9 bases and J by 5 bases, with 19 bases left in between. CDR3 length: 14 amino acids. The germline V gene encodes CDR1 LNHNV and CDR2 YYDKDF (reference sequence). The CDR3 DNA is TGTGCCACTGGCGGGCAGGGGACCCGGGAGACCCAGTACTTC. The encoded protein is CATGGQGTRETQYF.

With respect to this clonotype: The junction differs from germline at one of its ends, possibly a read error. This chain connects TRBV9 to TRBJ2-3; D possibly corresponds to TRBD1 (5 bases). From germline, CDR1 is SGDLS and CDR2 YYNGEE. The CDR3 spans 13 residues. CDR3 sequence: CASSVSAGSETQF. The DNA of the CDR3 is TGTGCCAGCAGCGTCTCGGCAGGGTCAGAGACGCAGTTT.

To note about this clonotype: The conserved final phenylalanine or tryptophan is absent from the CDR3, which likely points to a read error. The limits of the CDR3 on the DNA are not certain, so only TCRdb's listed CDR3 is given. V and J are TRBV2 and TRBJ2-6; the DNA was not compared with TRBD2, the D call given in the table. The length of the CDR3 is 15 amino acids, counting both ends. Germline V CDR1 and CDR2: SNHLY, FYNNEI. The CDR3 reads CASGDGSSDAHDLAP.

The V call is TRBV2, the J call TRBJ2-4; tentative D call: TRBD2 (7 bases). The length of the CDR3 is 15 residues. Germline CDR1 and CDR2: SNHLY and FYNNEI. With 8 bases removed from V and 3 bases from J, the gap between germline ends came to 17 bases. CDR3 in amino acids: CASGFRGAGKNIQYF. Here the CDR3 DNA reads TGTGCCAGCGGGTTTCGGGGGGCTGGCAAAAACATTCAGTACTTC. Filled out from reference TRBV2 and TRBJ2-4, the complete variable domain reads EPEVTQTPSHQVTQMGQEVILRCVPISNHLYFYWYRQILGQKVEFLVSFYNNEISEKSEIFDDQFSVERPDGSNFTLKIRSTKLEDSAMYFCASGFRGAGKNIQYFGAGTRLSVL.

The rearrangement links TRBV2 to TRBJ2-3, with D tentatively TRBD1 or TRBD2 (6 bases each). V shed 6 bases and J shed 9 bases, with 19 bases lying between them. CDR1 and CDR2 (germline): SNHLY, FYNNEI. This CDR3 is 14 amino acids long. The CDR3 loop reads CASSDGGTHKTQYF. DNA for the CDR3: TGTGCCAGCAGCGACGGGGGCACTCACAAGACGCAGTATTTT.

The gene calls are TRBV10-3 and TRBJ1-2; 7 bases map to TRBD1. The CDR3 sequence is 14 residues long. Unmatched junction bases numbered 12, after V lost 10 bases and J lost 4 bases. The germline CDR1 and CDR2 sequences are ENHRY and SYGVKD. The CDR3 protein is CASSPQTGVYGYTF. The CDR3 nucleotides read TGTGCCAGTAGTCCCCAAACAGGGGTCTATGGCTACACCTTC.

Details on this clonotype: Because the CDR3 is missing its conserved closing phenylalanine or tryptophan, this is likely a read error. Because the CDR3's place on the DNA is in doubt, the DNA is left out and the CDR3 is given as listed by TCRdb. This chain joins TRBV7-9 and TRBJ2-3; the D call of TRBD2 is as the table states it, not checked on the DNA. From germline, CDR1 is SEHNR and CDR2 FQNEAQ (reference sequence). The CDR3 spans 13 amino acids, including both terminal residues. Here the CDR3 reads CASGFEGSGTHDE.